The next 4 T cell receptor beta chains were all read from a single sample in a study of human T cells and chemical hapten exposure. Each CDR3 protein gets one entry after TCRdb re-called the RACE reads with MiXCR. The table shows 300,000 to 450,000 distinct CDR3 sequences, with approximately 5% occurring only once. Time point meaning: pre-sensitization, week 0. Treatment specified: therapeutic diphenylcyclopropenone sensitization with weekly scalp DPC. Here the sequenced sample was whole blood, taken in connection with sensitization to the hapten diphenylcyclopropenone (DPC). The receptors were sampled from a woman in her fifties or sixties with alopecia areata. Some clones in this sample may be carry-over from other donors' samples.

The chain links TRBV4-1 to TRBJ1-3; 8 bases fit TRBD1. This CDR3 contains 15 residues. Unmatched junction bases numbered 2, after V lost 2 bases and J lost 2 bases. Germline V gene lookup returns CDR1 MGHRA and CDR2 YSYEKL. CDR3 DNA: TGCGCCAGCAGCCAACCGACAGGGGCTGGAAACACCATATATTTT. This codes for CASSQPTGAGNTIYF.

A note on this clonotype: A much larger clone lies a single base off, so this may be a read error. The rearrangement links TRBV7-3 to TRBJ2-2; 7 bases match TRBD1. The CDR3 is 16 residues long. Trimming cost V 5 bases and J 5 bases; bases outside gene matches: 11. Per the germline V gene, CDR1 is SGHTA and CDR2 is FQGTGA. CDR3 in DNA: TGTGCCAGCAGCCCACGGAACCGACAGGGAACCGGGGAGCTGTTTTTT. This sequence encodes CASSPRNRQGTGELFF. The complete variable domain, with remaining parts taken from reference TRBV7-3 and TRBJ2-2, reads GAGVSQTPSNKVTEKGKYVELRCDPISGHTALYWYRQSLGQGPEFLIYFQGTGAADDSGLPNDRFFAVRPEGSVSTLKIQRTERGDSAVYLCASSPRNRQGTGELFFGEGSRLTVL.

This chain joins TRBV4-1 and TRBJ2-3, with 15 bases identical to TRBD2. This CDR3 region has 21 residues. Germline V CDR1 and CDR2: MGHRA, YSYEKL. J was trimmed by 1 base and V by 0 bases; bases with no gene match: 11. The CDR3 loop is CASSQESAWTSGGEGTDTQYF. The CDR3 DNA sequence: TGCGCCAGCAGCCAAGAGAGTGCCTGGACTAGCGGGGGGGAAGGCACAGATACGCAGTATTTT.

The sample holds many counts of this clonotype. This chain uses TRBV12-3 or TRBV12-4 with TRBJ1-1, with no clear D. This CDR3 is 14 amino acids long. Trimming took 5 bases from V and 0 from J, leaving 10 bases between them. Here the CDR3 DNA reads TGTGCCAGCAGTGGGGATTTTATGAACACTGAAGCTTTCTTT. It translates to CASSGDFMNTEAFF.